The rows below give T cell receptor beta chains drawn from one sample of a study of blood T cells in healthy people across ages. Via MiXCR, TCRdb re-called the 5' RACE reads, giving one row per CDR3 protein. The repertoire holds hundreds of thousands of distinct CDR3 sequences, with under 55% as singletons. Sequencing was carried out using blood. The source is a man aged 60 to 75 in good health. Each CDR3 is given with its conserved first and last residue. D genes are given only for firm matches. Some rows mark clone size as missing; the rest say once, few, many or name a class of expanded clone.

TRBJ2-5,TRBV5-1,.,.,TGCGCCAGCAGCTCGAGAGTCGACAATGAGCAGTACTTC,CASSSRVDNEQYF
TRBJ2-3,TRBV12-3/TRBV12-4,.,TRBD2,TGTGCCAGCAGTCAGCGGGGGGGGAGAGATACGCAGTATTTT,CASSQRGGRDTQYF
TRBJ2-1,TRBV20-1,few,TRBD1,TGCAGTGCTAGAGATGCACAGGGGAATGAGCAGTTCTTC,CSARDAQGNEQFF
TRBJ2-1,TRBV9,.,TRBD2,TGTGCCAGCAGCGCCGGGACTAGTTCCGACGAGCAGTTCTTC,CASSAGTSSDEQFF
TRBJ2-5,TRBV20-1,.,TRBD2,TGCAGTGCTGGGAGAGCGGGAGTGGTTGGAGAGACCCAGTACTTC,CSAGRAGVVGETQYF
TRBJ2-7,TRBV12-3/TRBV12-4,.,.,TGTGCCAGCGGCGCAGGGGACTACGAGCAGTACTTC,CASGAGDYEQYF
TRBJ1-1,TRBV4-1,.,.,TGCGCCAGCAGCCAAGGGCGACGGAACATGAACACTGAAGCTTTCTTT,CASSQGRRNMNTEAFF
TRBJ1-2,TRBV13,few,.,TGTGCCAGCAGCTTAGGCCTGGCTTGGGACTACACCTTC,CASSLGLAWDYTF
TRBJ2-1,TRBV12-3/TRBV12-4,.,.,TGTGCCAGCAGCGCCCAGGAGGCGAATGAGCAGTTCTTC,CASSAQEANEQFF
TRBJ2-7,TRBV9,.,TRBD2,TGTGCCAGCAGCCCTTCGTGGGGGACTACCTACGAGCAGTACTTC,CASSPSWGTTYEQYF
TRBJ1-5,TRBV5-6,.,TRBD1,TGTGCCAGCAGCAAGAGACAGGGAAGTCAGCCCCAGCATTTT,CASSKRQGSQPQHF